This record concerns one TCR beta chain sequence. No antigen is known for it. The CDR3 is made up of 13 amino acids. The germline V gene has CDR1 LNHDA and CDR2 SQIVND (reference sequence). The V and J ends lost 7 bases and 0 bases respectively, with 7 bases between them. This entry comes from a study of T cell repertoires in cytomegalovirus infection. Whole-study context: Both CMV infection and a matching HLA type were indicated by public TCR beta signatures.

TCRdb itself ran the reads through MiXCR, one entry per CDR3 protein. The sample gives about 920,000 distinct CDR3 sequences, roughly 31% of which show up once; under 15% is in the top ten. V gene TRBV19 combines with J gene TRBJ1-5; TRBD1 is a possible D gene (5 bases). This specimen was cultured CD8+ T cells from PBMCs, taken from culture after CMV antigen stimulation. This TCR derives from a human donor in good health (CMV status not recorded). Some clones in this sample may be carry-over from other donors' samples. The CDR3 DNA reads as TGTGCCAGTATGAGGGGTAGCAATCAGCCCCAGCATTTT. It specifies CASMRGSNQPQHF.